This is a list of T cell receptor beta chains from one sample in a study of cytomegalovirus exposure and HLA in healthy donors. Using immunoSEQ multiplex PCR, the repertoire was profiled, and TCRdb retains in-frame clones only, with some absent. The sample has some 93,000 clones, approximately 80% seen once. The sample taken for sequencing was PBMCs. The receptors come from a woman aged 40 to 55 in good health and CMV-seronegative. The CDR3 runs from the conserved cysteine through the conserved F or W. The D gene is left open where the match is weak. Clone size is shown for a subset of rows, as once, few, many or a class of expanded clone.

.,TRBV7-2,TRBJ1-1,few,CASSSTGSGTEAFF,TGTGCCAGCAGCTCCACAGGGTCAGGGACTGAAGCTTTCTTT
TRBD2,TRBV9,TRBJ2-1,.,CASSVGTSGRVHNEQFF,TGTGCCAGCAGCGTAGGGACTAGCGGGAGGGTACACAATGAGCAGTTCTTC
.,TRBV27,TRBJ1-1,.,CASLPMGGARNSAEAFF,TGTGCCAGCCTCCCCATGGGAGGGGCGAGGAATAGTGCTGAAGCTTTCTTT
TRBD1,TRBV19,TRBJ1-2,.,CASSPQQGTGGYTF,TGTGCCAGTAGTCCCCAACAGGGGACAGGCGGCTACACCTTC
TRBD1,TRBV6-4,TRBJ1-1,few,CASRQPGQGTEAFF,TGTGCCAGCAGGCAACCGGGACAGGGTACTGAAGCTTTCTTT
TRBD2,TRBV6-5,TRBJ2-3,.,CASSALGLADTQYF,TGTGCCAGCAGTGCCCTTGGACTAGCAGATACGCAGTATTTT
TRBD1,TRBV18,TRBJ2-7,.,CASSPRTGSYEQYF,TGTGCCAGCTCACCACGGACAGGGAGCTACGAGCAGTACTTC
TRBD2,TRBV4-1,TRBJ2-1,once,CASSQPSGGSYNEQFF,TGCGCCAGCAGCCAACCTAGCGGGGGCTCCTACAATGAGCAGTTCTTC
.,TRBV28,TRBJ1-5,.,CASKKGGNQPQHF,TGTGCCAGCAAGAAAGGAGGCAATCAGCCCCAGCATTTT
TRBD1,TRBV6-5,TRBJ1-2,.,CASSRQGESLIGYTF,TGTGCCAGCAGTAGACAGGGGGAATCCTTGATAGGCTACACCTTC
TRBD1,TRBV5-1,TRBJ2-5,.,CASSGTTGGAGETQYF,TGCGCCAGCAGCGGAACGACAGGGGGCGCAGGGGAGACCCAGTACTTC
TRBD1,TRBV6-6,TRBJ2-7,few,CASNPTGGQEQYF,TGTGCCAGCAACCCGACAGGGGGCCAGGAGCAGTACTTC
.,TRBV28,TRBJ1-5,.,CASSPDRHSNQPQHF,TGTGCCAGCAGTCCCGACAGACATAGCAATCAGCCCCAGCATTTT
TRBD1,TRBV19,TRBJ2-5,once,CASSMTGLETQYF,TGTGCCAGTAGTATGACAGGGCTGGAGACCCAGTACTTC
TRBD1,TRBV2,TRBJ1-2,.,CARPGQGQYGYTF,TGTGCCAGGCCGGGGCAGGGACAGTATGGCTACACCTTC
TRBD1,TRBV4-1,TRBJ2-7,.,CASSQDGTENYEQYF,TGTGCCAGCAGCCAAGACGGGACAGAAAACTACGAGCAGTACTTC
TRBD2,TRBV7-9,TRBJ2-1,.,CASSFGLGTSGRGAEQFF,TGTGCCAGCAGCTTCGGACTCGGGACTAGCGGGAGGGGAGCTGAGCAGTTCTTC
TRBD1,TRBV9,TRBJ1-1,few,CASSPGTEVEAFF,TGTGCCAGCAGCCCCGGGACAGAGGTTGAAGCTTTCTTT
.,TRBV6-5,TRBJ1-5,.,CASSEAPIWHF,TGTGCCAGCAGTGAAGCCCCAATCTGGCATTTT
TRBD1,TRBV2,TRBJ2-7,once,CASSDVGQGSSYEQYF,TGTGCCAGCAGTGACGTGGGACAGGGGAGCTCCTACGAGCAGTACTTC
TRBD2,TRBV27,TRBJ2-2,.,CATTYGLAGITGELFF,TGTGCCACCACTTATGGACTAGCGGGAATCACCGGGGAGCTGTTTTTT
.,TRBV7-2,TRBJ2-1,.,CASRSSSSYNEQFF,TGTGCCAGCCGATCGTCGAGCTCCTACAATGAGCAGTTCTTC
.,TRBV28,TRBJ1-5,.,CASSFGGDNQPQHF,TGTGCCAGCAGTTTTGGGGGCGACAATCAGCCCCAGCATTTT
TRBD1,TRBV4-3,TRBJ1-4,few,CASSQAWGTGNEKLFF,TGCGCCAGCAGCCAAGCTTGGGGGACAGGGAATGAAAAACTGTTTTTT
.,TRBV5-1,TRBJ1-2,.,CASSPDSTNYGYTF,TGCGCCAGCAGTCCGGACAGTACTAACTATGGCTACACCTTC
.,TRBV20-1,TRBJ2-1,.,CSATPEVVQFF,TGCAGTGCAACGCCCGAGGTCGTTCAGTTCTTC
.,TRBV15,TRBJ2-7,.,CATSRGDTYEQYF,TGTGCCACCAGCAGAGGGGACACCTACGAGCAGTACTTC
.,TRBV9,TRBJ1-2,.,CASSVVQGGHGYTF,TGTGCCAGCAGCGTAGTTCAAGGAGGCCATGGCTACACCTTC
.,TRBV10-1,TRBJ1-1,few,CASGESNTEAFF,TGCGCCAGCGGAGAATCGAACACTGAAGCTTTCTTT
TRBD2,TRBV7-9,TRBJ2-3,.,CASSASGGGAADTQYF,TGTGCCAGCAGCGCATCGGGGGGGGGAGCTGCAGATACGCAGTATTTT
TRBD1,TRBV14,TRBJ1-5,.,CASSHPTGVNQPQHF,TGTGCCAGCAGCCACCCGACAGGGGTTAATCAGCCCCAGCATTTT
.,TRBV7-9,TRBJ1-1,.,CSSSPGQTQAFF,TGTTCCAGCAGCCCAGGACAGACCCAAGCTTTCTTT
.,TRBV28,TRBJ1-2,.,CASSLDGRKENTF,TGTGCCAGCAGTTTAGACGGTCGGAAGGAGAACACCTTC
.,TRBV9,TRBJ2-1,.,CASSSGLSSYNEQFF,TGTGCCAGCAGCTCTGGTCTGAGCTCCTACAATGAGCAGTTCTTC
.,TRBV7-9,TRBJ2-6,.,CASSRSNIPGANVLTF,TGTGCCAGCAGCCGTAGCAATATACCTGGGGCCAACGTCCTGACTTTC
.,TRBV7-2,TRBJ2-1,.,CASSGPRGMARNEQFF,TGTGCCAGCAGCGGCCCGAGGGGGATGGCTCGGAATGAGCAGTTCTTC
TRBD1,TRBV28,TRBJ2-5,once,CASSSNRGTQETQYF,TGTGCCAGCAGCTCAAACAGGGGAACCCAAGAGACCCAGTACTTC
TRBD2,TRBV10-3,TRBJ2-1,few,CAIGGLAGGDEQFF,TGTGCCATCGGGGGACTAGCGGGAGGGGATGAGCAGTTCTTC
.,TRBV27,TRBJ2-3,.,CASSSGTDTQYF,TGTGCCAGCAGTTCAGGCACAGATACGCAGTATTTT
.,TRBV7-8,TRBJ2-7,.,CASSQVRTPSREQYF,TGTGCCAGCAGCCAAGTTCGGACTCCGTCGCGGGAGCAGTACTTC
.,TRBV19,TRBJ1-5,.,CASSVGGSNQPQHF,TGTGCCAGTAGTGTTGGCGGAAGCAATCAGCCCCAGCATTTT
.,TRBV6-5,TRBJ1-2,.,CASTRGYYGYTF,TGTGCCAGTACTAGGGGGTATTATGGCTACACCTTC
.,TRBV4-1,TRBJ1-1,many,CASSQNEENTEAFF,TGCGCCAGCAGCCAAAATGAGGAGAACACTGAAGCTTTCTTT
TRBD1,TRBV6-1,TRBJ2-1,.,CAIETGGYNEQFF,TGTGCCATCGAGACAGGGGGCTACAATGAGCAGTTCTTC
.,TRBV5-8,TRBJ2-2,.,CASSFDPSTLNTGELFF,TGTGCCAGCAGCTTTGATCCTAGTACTCTTAACACCGGGGAGCTGTTTTTT
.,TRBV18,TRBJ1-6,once,CASSPSAGVNSPLHF,TGTGCCAGCTCACCGAGCGCAGGGGTAAATTCACCCCTCCACTTT
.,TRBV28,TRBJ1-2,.,CASSLEDSFYGYTF,TGTGCCAGCAGTTTAGAGGACAGTTTCTATGGCTACACCTTC